The 26 T cell receptor beta chains given below trace back to one sample, sequenced in a study of T cell clones after liver transplantation. TCRdb's copy holds only in-frame clones and misses some; the assay was immunoSEQ multiplex PCR. Here the sample spans 75,000 to 95,000 clones, roughly 85% being singletons. Sample: CD4+ T cells from blood, taken at the 22-month timepoint. The receptors were gathered from a human patient who received a liver transplant. A subset of T cells may come from the graft donor.

V is TRBV9 and J is TRBJ2-5; TRBD1 matches at 7 bases. Germline V gives CDR1 SGDLS, CDR2 YYNGEE. The CDR3 loop spans 15 amino acids. The J segment lost 5 bases and the V segment lost 0 bases, leaving 7 bases of the junction unmatched. CDR3 in amino acids: CASSVATARGETQYF. CDR3 DNA: TGTGCCAGCAGCGTAGCAACTGCCAGGGGGGAGACCCAGTACTTC.

This clone was seen a few times. The V call is TRBV9, the J call TRBJ1-1; D gene ambiguous. This CDR3 is 15 amino acids long. Germline loops: CDR1 SGDLS, CDR2 YYNGEE. The V end lost 4 bases, the J end lost 0 bases, and 13 bases lay between the germline ends. This CDR3 is CASSPIAGLNTEAFF. The DNA for the CDR3 is TGTGCCAGCAGCCCAATTGCAGGATTGAACACTGAAGCTTTCTTT.

The chain links TRBV6-5 to TRBJ1-2, with D hard to call. The germline gives CDR1 MNHEY, CDR2 SVGAGI. The CDR3 runs to 13 residues. V lost 4 bases and J 2 bases, leaving 8 bases between the germline ends. The CDR3 region is CASSLDGNYGYTF. The CDR3, as DNA: TGTGCCAGCAGTTTAGACGGGAACTATGGCTACACCTTC.

This clone appeared once. This chain uses TRBV7-2 with TRBJ2-5; D remains unclear. Per the germline V gene, CDR1 is SGHTA and CDR2 is FQGNSA. The CDR3 extends over 14 amino acids. Between the trimmed V and J ends, which lost 2 bases and 5 bases, there was a span of 12 bases. The CDR3 loop is CASSLKLPGETQYF. In nucleotides, the CDR3 is TGTGCCAGCAGCTTAAAACTCCCTGGGGAGACCCAGTACTTC.

There are a few counts of this clone. The chain combines TRBV2 with TRBJ1-5; D gene uncertain. Germline V CDR1 and CDR2: SNHLY, FYNNEI. With 4 bases removed from V and 0 bases from J, the gap between germline ends came to 7 bases. This CDR3 comprises 14 residues. The CDR3 reads CASSAVNSNQPQHF. DNA for the CDR3: TGTGCCAGCAGTGCGGTGAATAGCAATCAGCCCCAGCATTTT. The complete variable domain, with remaining parts taken from reference TRBV2 and TRBJ1-5, reads EPEVTQTPSHQVTQMGQEVILRCVPISNHLYFYWYRQILGQKVEFLVSFYNNEISEKSEIFDDQFSVERPDGSNFTLKIRSTKLEDSAMYFCASSAVNSNQPQHFGDGTRLSIL.

A single count supports this clone. V is TRBV5-1 and J is TRBJ2-1, with TRBD2 identical over 9 bases. The CDR3 length is 17 residues. Trimming cost V 1 base and J 9 bases; bases outside gene matches: 14. In germline, CDR1 is SGHRS, CDR2 YFSETQ. CDR3 DNA sequence: TGCGCCAGCAGCTTGTTAGTACCGGGACTAGCAATAGGTGAGCAGTTCTTC. Translating it yields CASSLLVPGLAIGEQFF.

This chain links TRBV4-3 with TRBJ2-1, with TRBD2 matching over 7 bases. Trimming took 0 bases from V and 3 from J; bases not matched to a gene: 2. Germline V gives CDR1 LGHNA, CDR2 YSLEER. This CDR3 has 15 amino acids. The CDR3 spells CASSQEPSGYNEQFF. The CDR3 DNA sequence: TGCGCCAGCAGCCAAGAGCCTAGCGGCTACAATGAGCAGTTCTTC.

V usage is TRBV4-3 and J usage is TRBJ2-7, with 10 nucleotides matching TRBD1. V gave up 2 bases and J gave up 4 bases; unmatched junction bases: 17. This CDR3 is built from 19 residues. Germline CDR1 is LGHNA and CDR2 is YSLEER. CDR3 sequence: CASSQREGDWDRGNYEQYF. The CDR3 nucleotides read TGCGCCAGCAGCCAAAGGGAGGGGGACTGGGACAGGGGAAATTACGAGCAGTACTTC.

This clone was seen a single time. The V gene is TRBV28, the J gene TRBJ1-1; tentative D call: TRBD1 (5 bases). Looked up from germline, CDR1 is MDHEN and CDR2 is SYDVKM. The CDR3 sequence is 16 residues long. Trimming took 3 bases from V and 5 from J, leaving 19 bases between them. The CDR3 is CASSFVRVVGSTEAFF. The CDR3 coding sequence is TGTGCCAGCAGTTTCGTCAGGGTAGTAGGGTCGACTGAAGCTTTCTTT.

The chain has TRBV28 and TRBJ1-1; possibly TRBD1 for D (5 bases). Trimming cost V 7 bases and J 1 base, with 13 bases left between them. The CDR3 is 14 amino acids. Germline lookup yields CDR1 MDHEN and CDR2 SYDVKM. The CDR3 region has the DNA TGTGCCAGCACCGGACAAGAGAGGAACACTGAAGCTTTCTTT. Its protein product is CASTGQERNTEAFF. The whole variable domain, remainder taken from reference TRBV28 and TRBJ1-1, is DVKVTQSSRYLVKRTGEKVFLECVQDMDHENMFWYRQDPGLGLRLIYFSYDVKMKEKGDIPEGYSVSREKKERFSLILESASTNQTSMYLCASTGQERNTEAFFGQGTRLTVV.

The chain employs TRBV9 and TRBJ1-3, with no clear D. Looked up from germline, CDR1 is SGDLS and CDR2 is YYNGEE. The V end lost 3 bases, the J end lost 4 bases, and 5 bases lay between the germline ends. The CDR3 has 12 residues. CDR3 in amino acids: CASSGGGNTIYF. The CDR3 DNA is TGTGCCAGCAGCGGTGGCGGAAACACCATATATTTT.

This chain uses TRBV29-1 with TRBJ2-5, with D perhaps being TRBD1 or TRBD2 (6 bases each). Between the trimmed V and J ends, which lost 7 bases and 5 bases, there was a span of 14 bases. The CDR3 length is 12 residues. Germline V gene lookup returns CDR1 SQVTM and CDR2 ANQGSEA. In nucleotides, the CDR3 is TGCAGCGGGGGGGCTACCCCGGAGACCCAGTACTTC. Translating it yields CSGGATPETQYF. Filled out from reference TRBV29-1 and TRBJ2-5, the complete variable domain reads SAVISQKPSRDICQRGTSLTIQCQVDSQVTMMFWYRQQPGQSLTLIATANQGSEATYESGFVIDKFPISRPNLTFSTLTVSNMSPEDSSIYLCSGGATPETQYFGPGTRLLVL.

The gene calls are TRBV9 and TRBJ1-5; D is undetermined. The ends were cut back, 0 bases at V and 7 bases at J, with 14 bases in the middle. The germline gives CDR1 SGDLS, CDR2 YYNGEE. The CDR3 runs 15 residues. The CDR3 region is CASSVGGGVGQPQHF. The CDR3 DNA reads TGTGCCAGCAGCGTAGGGGGTGGGGTGGGGCAGCCCCAGCATTTT. The full variable domain, its missing parts supplied by reference TRBV9 and TRBJ1-5, is DSGVTQTPKHLITATGQRVTLRCSPRSGDLSVYWYQQSLDQGLQFLIQYYNGEERAKGNILERFSAQQFPDLHSELNLSSLELGDSALYFCASSVGGGVGQPQHFGDGTRLSIL.

The table lists this clone with many counts. The rearrangement links TRBV2 to TRBJ1-5; possibly TRBD1 for D (6 bases). From germline, CDR1 is SNHLY and CDR2 FYNNEI. V was trimmed by 6 bases and J by 7 bases, leaving 16 bases between them. The CDR3 spans 14 residues. Written as DNA, the CDR3 is TGTGCCAGCAGGTTTCGGGACAACCTCCAGCCCCAGCATTTT. It encodes CASRFRDNLQPQHF.

The rearrangement joins TRBV6-5 to TRBJ1-6; D is possibly TRBD1 (6 bases). The germline V gene encodes CDR1 MNHEY and CDR2 SVGAGI. V was trimmed by 8 bases and J by 9 bases, leaving 20 bases between them. The CDR3 is made up of 15 amino acids. CDR3 DNA: TGTGCCAGCGCAAGGGGGGGCGCATCGAGTTCACCCCTCCACTTT. Amino acids: CASARGGASSSPLHF.

The chain employs TRBV5-1 and TRBJ2-5, with D tentatively TRBD1 or TRBD2 (5 bases each). Trimming removed 0 bases at V and 4 bases at J, with 10 bases between. The CDR3 is made up of 14 amino acids. Germline-derived CDR1 and CDR2 are SGHRS and YFSETQ. The CDR3 coding sequence is TGCGCCAGCAGCTTGGGGGACGCAGTAGAGACCCAGTACTTC. Translation: CASSLGDAVETQYF.

The genes are TRBV19 and TRBJ2-7; unclear D gene. The CDR3 runs to 20 residues. Germline CDR1 reads LNHDA; CDR2 reads SQIVND (reference sequence). V gave up 7 bases and J gave up 2 bases, with 33 bases separating them. CDR3 nucleotide sequence: TGTGCCAGTAAGAGTGCGCAGCATCACAACGGGCAGAGGAGTCCCTACGAGCAGTACTTC. Amino acid sequence: CASKSAQHHNGQRSPYEQYF.

This sequence joins TRBV7-2 and TRBJ2-7; 11 nucleotides match TRBD1. The CDR3 consists of 15 residues. V dropped 2 bases and J dropped 7; count of bases not matched to a gene: 7. Germline assignment: CDR1 SGHTA and CDR2 FQGNSA. CDR3 region: CASSLNGQGAMEQYF. The DNA for the CDR3 is TGTGCCAGCAGCTTAAATGGACAGGGGGCTATGGAGCAGTACTTC.

V and J are TRBV11-2 and TRBJ2-2; D call uncertain. Per germline, CDR1 SGHAT and CDR2 FQNNGV. This CDR3 is built from 14 residues. The V gene lost 3 bases and the J gene lost 4 bases, with 9 bases spanning the gap. DNA for the CDR3: TGTGCCAGCAGCTTTCTGAAGGGCACCGGGGAGCTGTTTTTT. Protein product: CASSFLKGTGELFF.

This clone was seen a handful of times. The chain has TRBV5-1 and TRBJ2-5; possibly TRBD2 for D (5 bases). Germline CDR1 reads SGHRS; CDR2 reads YFSETQ. The CDR3 covers 12 residues. V lost 4 bases and J lost 5, with 9 bases in between. CDR3 bases: TGCGCCAGCAGCCAAGAGCGGGAGACCCAGTACTTC. Residues: CASSQERETQYF.

This chain connects TRBV4-1 to TRBJ1-2, with D uncertain. Germline V gene lookup returns CDR1 MGHRA and CDR2 YSYEKL. CDR3 length: 20 amino acids. Between the trimmed V and J ends, which lost 4 bases and 4 bases, there was a span of 31 bases. The CDR3 protein is CASSPMGVLRIRPLRYGYTF. CDR3 nucleotide sequence: TGCGCCAGCAGCCCAATGGGAGTCCTACGAATTCGGCCGTTGCGCTATGGCTACACCTTC.

The chain employs TRBV4-3 and TRBJ2-2; D is possibly TRBD1 or TRBD2 (5 bases each). Germline-derived CDR1 and CDR2 are LGHNA and YSLEER. The CDR3 loop spans 17 amino acids. The V end was cut by 4 bases, the J end by 0 bases, with 15 bases between. CDR3 loop: CASSRVVRGANTGELFF. CDR3 coding DNA: TGCGCCAGCAGCCGCGTCGTGCGAGGGGCGAACACCGGGGAGCTGTTTTTT.

The chain employs TRBV5-4 and TRBJ1-3, with D perhaps TRBD1 (6 bases). This CDR3 spans 16 amino acids. Germline CDR1 and CDR2: SGHNT and YYREEE (reference sequence). V lost 5 bases and J lost 0, with 15 bases in between. DNA of the CDR3: TGTGCCAGCAGACAACAGGGCATAGACTCTGGAAACACCATATATTTT. Its translation is CASRQQGIDSGNTIYF.

The CDR3 spells CASSYPGQGASRQYF. The CDR3 region has the DNA TGTGCCAGCAGTTACCCGGGACAGGGGGCGTCCCGGCAGTACTTC. This chain connects TRBV6-5 to TRBJ2-7; TRBD1 matches 12 bases. Germline assignment: CDR1 MNHEY and CDR2 SVGAGI. This CDR3 is built from 15 residues. The V segment lost 2 bases and the J segment 9 bases; nucleotides outside the gene matches: 8.

The CDR3 region is CASSELGWTEAFF. CDR3 DNA sequence: TGTGCCAGCAGTGAACTGGGTTGGACTGAAGCTTTCTTT. The rearrangement uses TRBV6-1 and TRBJ1-1, with unresolved D. The CDR3 totals 13 residues. The germline V gene encodes CDR1 MNHNS and CDR2 SASEGT. V was trimmed by 2 bases and J by 5 bases, leaving 9 bases between them.

A word on this clone: One end of the junction is discordant with germline, which a read error may explain. The V and J genes are TRBV7-7 and TRBJ2-5, with D possibly being TRBD1 or TRBD2 (6 bases each). CDR1 is SSHAT and CDR2 is FNYEAQ in the germline V gene (reference sequence). The CDR3 extends over 15 amino acids. The CDR3 DNA reads as TGTGCTAGCAGCTTATTGGGGACGGGGGCTGGGACCCAGTACTTC. It is translated as CASSLLGTGAGTQYF.